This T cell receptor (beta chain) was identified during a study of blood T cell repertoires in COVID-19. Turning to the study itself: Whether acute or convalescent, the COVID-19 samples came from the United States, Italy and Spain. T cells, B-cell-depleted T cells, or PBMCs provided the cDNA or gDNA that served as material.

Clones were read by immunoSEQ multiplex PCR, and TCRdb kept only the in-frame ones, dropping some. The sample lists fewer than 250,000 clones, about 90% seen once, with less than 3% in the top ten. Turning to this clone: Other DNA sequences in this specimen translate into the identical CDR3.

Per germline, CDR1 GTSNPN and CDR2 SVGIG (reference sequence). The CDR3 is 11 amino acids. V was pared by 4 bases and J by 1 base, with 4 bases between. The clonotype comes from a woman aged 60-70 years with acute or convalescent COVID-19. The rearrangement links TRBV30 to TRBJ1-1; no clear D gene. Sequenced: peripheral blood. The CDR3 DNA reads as TGTGCCTGGACCAGGAACACTGAAGCTTTCTTT. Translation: CAWTRNTEAFF.